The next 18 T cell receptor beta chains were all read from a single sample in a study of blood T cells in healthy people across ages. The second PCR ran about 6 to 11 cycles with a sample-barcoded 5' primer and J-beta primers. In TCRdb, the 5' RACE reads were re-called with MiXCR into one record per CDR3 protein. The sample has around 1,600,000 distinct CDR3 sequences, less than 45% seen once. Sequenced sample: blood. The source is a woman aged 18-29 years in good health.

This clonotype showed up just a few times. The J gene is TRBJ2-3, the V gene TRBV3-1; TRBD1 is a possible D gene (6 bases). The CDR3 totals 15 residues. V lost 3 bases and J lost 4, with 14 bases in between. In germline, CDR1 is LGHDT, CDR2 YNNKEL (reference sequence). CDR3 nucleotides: TGTGCCAGCAGCCATCTCACAGGGATCTCAGATACGCAGTATTTT. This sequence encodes CASSHLTGISDTQYF.

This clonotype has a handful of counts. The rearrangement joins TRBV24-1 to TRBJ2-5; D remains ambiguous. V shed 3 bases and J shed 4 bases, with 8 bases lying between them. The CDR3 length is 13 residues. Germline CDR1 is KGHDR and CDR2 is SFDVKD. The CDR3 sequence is CATSDTAVETQYF. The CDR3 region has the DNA TGTGCCACCAGTGATACCGCCGTAGAGACCCAGTACTTC.

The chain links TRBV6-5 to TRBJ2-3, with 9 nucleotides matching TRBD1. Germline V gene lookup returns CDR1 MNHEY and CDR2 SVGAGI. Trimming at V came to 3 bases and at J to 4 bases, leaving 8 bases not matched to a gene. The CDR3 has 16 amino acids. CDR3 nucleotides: TGTGCCAGCAGTTATTCTTTCGGGACAGGGCCAGATACGCAGTATTTT. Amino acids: CASSYSFGTGPDTQYF.

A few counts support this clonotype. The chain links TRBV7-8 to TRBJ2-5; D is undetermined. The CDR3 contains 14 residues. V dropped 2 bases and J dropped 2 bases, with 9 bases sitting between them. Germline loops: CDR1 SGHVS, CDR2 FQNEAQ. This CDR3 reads CASSLQRIQETQYF. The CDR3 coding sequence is TGTGCCAGCAGCTTACAGAGAATACAAGAGACCCAGTACTTC.

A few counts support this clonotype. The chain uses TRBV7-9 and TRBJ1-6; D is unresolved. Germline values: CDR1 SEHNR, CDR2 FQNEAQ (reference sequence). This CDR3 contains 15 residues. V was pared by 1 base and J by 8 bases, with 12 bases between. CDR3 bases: TGTGCCAGCAGCTTAGACTCGGACGGGTATTCACCCCTCCACTTT. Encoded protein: CASSLDSDGYSPLHF.

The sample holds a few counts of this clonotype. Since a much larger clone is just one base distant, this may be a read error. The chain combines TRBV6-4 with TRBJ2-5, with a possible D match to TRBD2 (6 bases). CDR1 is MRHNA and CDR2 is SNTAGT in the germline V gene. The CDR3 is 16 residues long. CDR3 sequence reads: CTSSDSAGSLVETQYF. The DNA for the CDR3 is TGTACCAGCAGTGACTCTGCCGGGAGTTTGGTGGAGACCCAGTACTTC.

CDR3 sequence (DNA): TGTGCCACCAGTGATTTGGTCGGTGAAGCTTTCTTT. Amino acids: CATSDLVGEAFF. The chain joins TRBV24-1 to TRBJ1-1; no firm D call. The CDR3 is 12 residues long. Deletions cut 0 bases from V and 7 bases from J, with 5 bases between. In germline, CDR1 is KGHDR, CDR2 SFDVKD.

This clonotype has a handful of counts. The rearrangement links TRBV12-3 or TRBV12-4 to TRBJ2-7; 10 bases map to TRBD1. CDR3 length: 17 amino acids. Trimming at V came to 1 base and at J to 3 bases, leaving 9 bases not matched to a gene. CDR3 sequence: CASSLDPSGTGVYEQYF. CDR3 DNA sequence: TGTGCCAGCAGTTTAGATCCCTCGGGGACAGGGGTCTACGAGCAGTACTTC.

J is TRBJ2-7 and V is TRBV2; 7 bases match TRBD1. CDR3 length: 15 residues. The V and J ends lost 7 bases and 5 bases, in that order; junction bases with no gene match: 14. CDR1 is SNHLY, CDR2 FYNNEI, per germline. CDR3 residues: CASTPTTGVGDEQYF. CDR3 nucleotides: TGTGCCAGCACCCCTACAACAGGGGTCGGGGACGAGCAGTACTTC.

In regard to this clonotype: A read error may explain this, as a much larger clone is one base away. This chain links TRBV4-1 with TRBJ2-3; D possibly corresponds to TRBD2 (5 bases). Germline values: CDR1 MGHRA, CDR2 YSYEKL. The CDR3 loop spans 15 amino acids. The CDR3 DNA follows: TGCGCCAGCAGCCAAGTTCGTGCTAGCACAGATACGCGGTATTTT. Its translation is CASSQVRASTDTRYF.

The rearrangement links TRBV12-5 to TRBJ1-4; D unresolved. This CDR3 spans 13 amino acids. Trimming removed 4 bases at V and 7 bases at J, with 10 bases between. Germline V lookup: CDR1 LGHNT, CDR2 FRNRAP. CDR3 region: CASGSSDTEKLFF. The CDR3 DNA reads TGTGCTAGTGGTTCGTCCGACACTGAAAAACTGTTTTTT.

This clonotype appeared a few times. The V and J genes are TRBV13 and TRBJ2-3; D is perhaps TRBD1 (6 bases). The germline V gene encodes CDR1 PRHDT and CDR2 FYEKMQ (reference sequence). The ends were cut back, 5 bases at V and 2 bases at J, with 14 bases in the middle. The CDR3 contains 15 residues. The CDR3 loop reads CASSNRQALTDTQYF. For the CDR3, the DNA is TGTGCCAGCAGCAACCGACAGGCCCTCACAGATACGCAGTATTTT.

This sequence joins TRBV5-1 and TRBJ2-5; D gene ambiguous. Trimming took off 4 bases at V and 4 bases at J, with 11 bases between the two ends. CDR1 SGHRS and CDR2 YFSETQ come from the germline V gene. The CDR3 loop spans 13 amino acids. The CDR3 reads CASSVGHGETQYF. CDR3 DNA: TGCGCCAGCAGCGTGGGCCACGGAGAGACCCAGTACTTC.

In DNA, the CDR3 is TGTGCCAGCAGCGTCCTGTCGGGGTACAATGAGCAGTTCTTC. Its protein is CASSVLSGYNEQFF. The rearrangement links TRBV9 to TRBJ2-1; D might be TRBD2 (5 bases). Between the trimmed V and J ends, which lost 2 bases and 4 bases, there was a span of 10 bases. Germline assignment: CDR1 SGDLS and CDR2 YYNGEE. This CDR3 is built from 14 residues.

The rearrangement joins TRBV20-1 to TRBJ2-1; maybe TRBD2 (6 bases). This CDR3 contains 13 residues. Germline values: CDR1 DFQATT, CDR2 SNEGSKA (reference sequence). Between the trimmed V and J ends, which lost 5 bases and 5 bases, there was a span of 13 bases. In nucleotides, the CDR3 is TGCAGTGCTGGGGTGGCTAGCGACAATGAGCAGTTCTTC. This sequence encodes CSAGVASDNEQFF.

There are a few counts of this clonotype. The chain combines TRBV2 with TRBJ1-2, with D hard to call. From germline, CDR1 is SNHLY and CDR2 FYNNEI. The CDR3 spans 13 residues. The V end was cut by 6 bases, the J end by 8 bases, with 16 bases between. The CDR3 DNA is TGTGCCAGCAGGGAGCGAGCCCTGGAGGGCTACACCTTC. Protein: CASRERALEGYTF.

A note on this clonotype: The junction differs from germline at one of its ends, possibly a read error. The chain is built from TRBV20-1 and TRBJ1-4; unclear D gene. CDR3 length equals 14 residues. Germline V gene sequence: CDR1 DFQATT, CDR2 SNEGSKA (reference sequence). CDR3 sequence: CGASPQRANEKLFF. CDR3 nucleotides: TGCGGTGCTAGTCCCCAGAGGGCTAATGAAAAACTGTTTTTT.

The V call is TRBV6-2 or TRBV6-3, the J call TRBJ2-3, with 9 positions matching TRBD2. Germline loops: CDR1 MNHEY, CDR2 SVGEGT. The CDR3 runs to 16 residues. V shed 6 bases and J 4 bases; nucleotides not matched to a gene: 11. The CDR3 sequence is CASSPWSGGMADTQYF. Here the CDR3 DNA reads TGTGCCAGCAGCCCCTGGAGCGGGGGGATGGCAGATACGCAGTATTTT.